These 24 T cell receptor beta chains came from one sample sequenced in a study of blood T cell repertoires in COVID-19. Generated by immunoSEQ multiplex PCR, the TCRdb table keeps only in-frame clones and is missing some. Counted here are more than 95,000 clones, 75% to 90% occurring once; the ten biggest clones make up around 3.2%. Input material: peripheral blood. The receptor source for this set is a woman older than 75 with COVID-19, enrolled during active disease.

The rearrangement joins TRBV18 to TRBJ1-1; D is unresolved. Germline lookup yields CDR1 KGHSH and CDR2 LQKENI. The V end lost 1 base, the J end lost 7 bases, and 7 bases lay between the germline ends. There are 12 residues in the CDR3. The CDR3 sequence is CASSPRANEAFF. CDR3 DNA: TGTGCCAGCTCACCACGGGCCAATGAAGCTTTCTTT.

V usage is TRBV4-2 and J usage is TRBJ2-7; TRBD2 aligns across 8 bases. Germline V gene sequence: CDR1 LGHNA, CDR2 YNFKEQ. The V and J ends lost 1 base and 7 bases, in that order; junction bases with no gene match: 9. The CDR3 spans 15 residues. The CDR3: CASSQGLAGGGEQYF. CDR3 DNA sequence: TGTGCCAGCAGCCAAGGTCTGGCGGGAGGCGGAGAGCAGTACTTC.

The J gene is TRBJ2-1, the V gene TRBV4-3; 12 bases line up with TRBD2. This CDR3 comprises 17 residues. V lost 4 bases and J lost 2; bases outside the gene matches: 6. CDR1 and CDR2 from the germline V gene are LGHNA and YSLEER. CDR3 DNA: TGCGCCAGCAGCCGACAGACTAGCGGGGGTGCCTACAATGAGCAGTTCTTC. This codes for CASSRQTSGGAYNEQFF.

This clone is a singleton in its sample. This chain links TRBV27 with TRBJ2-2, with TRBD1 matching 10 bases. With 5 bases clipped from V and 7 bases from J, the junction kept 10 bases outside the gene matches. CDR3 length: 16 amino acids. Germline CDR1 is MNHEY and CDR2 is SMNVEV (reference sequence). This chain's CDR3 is CASSPSGQGRSGELFF. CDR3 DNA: TGTGCCAGCAGTCCATCGGGACAGGGGCGGAGCGGGGAGCTGTTTTTT.

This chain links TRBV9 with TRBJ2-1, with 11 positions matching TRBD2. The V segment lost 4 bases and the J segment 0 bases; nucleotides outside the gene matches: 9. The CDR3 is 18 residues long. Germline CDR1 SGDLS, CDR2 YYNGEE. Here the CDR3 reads CASSRGTSGYSSYNEQFF. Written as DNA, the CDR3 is TGTGCCAGCAGCAGGGGGACTAGCGGTTATAGCTCCTACAATGAGCAGTTCTTC.

This CDR3 is CAISEGSGSTGELFF. The CDR3 bases are TGTGCCATCAGTGAGGGTAGCGGGAGCACCGGGGAGCTGTTTTTT. The chain couples TRBV10-3 to TRBJ2-2, with TRBD2 matching over 9 bases. With V trimmed by 2 bases and J by 4 bases, 2 bases remained unmatched. There are 15 residues in the CDR3. Per germline, CDR1 ENHRY and CDR2 SYGVKD.

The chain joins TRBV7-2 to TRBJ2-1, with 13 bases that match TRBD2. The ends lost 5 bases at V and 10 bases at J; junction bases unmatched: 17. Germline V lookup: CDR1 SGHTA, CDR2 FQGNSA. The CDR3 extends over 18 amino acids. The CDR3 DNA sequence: TGTGCCAGCAGCCCACGAACCCTACTAGCGGGAGGGCGGGGGGAGCAGTTCTTC. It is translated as CASSPRTLLAGGRGEQFF. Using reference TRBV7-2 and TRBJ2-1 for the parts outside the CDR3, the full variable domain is GAGVSQSPSNKVTEKGKDVELRCDPISGHTALYWYRQSLGQGLEFLIYFQGNSAPDKSGLPSDRFSAERTGGSVSTLTIQRTQQEDSAVYLCASSPRTLLAGGRGEQFFGPGTRLTVL.

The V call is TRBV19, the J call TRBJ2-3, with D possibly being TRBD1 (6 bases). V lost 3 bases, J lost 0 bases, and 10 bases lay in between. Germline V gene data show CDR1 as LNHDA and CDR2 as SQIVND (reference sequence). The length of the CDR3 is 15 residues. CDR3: CASSILDSSTDTQYF. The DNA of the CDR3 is TGTGCCAGTAGTATCTTGGACAGCAGCACAGATACGCAGTATTTT.

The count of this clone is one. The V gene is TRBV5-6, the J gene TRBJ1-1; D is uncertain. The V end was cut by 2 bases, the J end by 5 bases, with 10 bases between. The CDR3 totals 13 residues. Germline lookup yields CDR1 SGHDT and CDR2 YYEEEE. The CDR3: CASSFGERTEAFF. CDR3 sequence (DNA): TGTGCCAGCAGCTTCGGGGAGAGAACTGAAGCTTTCTTT.

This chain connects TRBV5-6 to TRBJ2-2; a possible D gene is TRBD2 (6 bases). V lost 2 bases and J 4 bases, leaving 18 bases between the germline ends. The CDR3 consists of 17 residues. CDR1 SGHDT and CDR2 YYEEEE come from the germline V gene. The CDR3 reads CASSFWRGRRITGELFF. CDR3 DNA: TGTGCCAGCAGCTTCTGGCGGGGCAGGAGGATCACCGGGGAGCTGTTTTTT.

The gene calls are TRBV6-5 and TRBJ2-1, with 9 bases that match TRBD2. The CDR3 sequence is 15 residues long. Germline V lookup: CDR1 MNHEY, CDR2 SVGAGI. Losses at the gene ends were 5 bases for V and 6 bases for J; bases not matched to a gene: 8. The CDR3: CASSQLAGVTNEQFF. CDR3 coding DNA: TGTGCCAGCAGTCAACTAGCGGGCGTCACCAATGAGCAGTTCTTC.

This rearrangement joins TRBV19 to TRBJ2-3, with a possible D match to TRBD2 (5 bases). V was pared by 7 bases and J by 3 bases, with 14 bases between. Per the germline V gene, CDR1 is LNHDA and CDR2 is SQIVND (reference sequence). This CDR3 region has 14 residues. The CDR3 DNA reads TGTGCCAGTAAATCCGGGAAGGAGACAGATACGCAGTATTTT. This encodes CASKSGKETDTQYF.

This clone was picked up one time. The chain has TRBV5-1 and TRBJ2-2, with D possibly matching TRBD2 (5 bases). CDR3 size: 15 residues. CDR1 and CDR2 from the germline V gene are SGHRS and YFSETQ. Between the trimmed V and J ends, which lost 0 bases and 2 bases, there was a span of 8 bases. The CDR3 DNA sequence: TGCGCCAGCAGCTTGGTTCGGGATAACACCGGGGAGCTGTTTTTT. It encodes CASSLVRDNTGELFF.

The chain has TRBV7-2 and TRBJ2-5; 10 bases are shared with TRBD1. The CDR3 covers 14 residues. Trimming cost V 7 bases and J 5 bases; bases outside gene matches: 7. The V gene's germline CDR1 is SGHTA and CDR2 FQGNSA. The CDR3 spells CASNPDRGIETQYF. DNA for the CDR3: TGTGCCAGCAACCCGGACAGGGGGATTGAGACCCAGTACTTC.

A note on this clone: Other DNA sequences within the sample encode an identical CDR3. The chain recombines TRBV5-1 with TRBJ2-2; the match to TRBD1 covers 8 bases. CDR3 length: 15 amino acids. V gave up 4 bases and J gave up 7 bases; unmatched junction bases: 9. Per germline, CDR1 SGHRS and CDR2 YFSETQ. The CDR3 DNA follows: TGCGCCAGCAGCCCGGACAGGGCCGGGGGCGGGGAGCTGTTTTTT. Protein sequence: CASSPDRAGGGELFF.

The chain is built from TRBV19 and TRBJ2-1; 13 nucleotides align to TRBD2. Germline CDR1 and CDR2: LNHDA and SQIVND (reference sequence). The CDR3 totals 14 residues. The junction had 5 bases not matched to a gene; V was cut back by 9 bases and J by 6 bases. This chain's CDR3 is CASQGLAGLNEQFF. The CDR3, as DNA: TGTGCCAGCCAGGGACTAGCGGGACTCAATGAGCAGTTCTTC.

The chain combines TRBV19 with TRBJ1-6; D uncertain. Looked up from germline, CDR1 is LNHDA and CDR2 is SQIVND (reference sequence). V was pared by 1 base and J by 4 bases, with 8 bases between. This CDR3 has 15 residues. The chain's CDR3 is CASSIGGIYNSPLHF. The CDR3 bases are TGTGCCAGTAGTATAGGAGGGATATATAATTCACCCCTCCACTTT.

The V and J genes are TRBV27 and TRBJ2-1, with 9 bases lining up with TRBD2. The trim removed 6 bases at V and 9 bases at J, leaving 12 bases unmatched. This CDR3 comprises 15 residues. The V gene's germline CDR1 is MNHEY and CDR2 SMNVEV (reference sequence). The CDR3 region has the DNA TGTGCCAGCAGCCCCAGCCTTAGCGGGAGTCGTGAGCAGTTCTTC. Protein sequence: CASSPSLSGSREQFF.

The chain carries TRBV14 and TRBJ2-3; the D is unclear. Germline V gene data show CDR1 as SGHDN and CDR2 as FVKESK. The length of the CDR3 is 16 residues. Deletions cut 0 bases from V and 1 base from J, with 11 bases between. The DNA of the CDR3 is TGTGCCAGCAGCCAAGATAACGGGTGGGGCACAGATACGCAGTATTTT. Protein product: CASSQDNGWGTDTQYF. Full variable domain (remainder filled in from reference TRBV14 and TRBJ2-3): EAGVTQFPSHSVIEKGQTVTLRCDPISGHDNLYWYRRVMGKEIKFLLHFVKESKQDESGMPNNRFLAERTGGTYSTLKVQPAELEDSGVYFCASSQDNGWGTDTQYFGPGTRLTVL.

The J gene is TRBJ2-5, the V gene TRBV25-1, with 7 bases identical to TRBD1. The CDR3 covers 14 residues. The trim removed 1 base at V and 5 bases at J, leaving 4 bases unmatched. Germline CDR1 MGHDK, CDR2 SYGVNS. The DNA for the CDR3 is TGTGCCAGCAGTGAATTTAGGGGGCAGGAGACCCAGTACTTC. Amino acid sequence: CASSEFRGQETQYF. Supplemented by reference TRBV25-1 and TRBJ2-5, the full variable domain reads EADIYQTPRYLVIGTGKKITLECSQTMGHDKMYWYQQDPGMELHLIHYSYGVNSTEKGDLSSESTVSRIRTEHFPLTLESARPSHTSQYLCASSEFRGQETQYFGPGTRLLVL.

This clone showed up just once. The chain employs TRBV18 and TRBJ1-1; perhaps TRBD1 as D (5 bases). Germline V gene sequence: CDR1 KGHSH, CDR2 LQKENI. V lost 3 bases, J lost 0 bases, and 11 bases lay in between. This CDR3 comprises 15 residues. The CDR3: CASSPTVTMNTEAFF. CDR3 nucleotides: TGTGCCAGCTCACCGACAGTCACAATGAACACTGAAGCTTTCTTT.

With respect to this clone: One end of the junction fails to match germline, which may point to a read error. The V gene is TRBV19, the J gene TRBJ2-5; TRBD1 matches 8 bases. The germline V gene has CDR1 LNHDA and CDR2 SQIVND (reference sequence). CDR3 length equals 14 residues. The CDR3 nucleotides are TGTGCCAGTAGTACCCGGACAGGGCAAGAGAGCCAGTACTTC. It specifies CASSTRTGQESQYF.

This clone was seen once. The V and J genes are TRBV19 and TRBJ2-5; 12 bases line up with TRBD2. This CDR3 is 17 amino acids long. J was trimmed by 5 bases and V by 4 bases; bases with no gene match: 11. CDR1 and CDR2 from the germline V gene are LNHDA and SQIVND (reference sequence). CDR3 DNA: TGTGCCAGTAGTAGGAATCTAGCGGGAGGGTCGAGGGAGACCCAGTACTTC. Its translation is CASSRNLAGGSRETQYF.

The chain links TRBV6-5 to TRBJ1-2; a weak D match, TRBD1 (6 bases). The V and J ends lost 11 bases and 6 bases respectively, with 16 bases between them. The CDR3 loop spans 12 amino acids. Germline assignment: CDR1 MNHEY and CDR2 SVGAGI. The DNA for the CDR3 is TGTGCCCGAACTGTGGGGGCTAATGGCTACACCTTC. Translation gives CARTVGANGYTF.